This record concerns one T cell receptor (beta chain) sequence. 13 Jbeta primers and 60 Vbeta primers were used for the PCR. Sequencing was performed with immunoSEQ multiplex PCR; in TCRdb, only in-frame clones are kept and a portion is missing. Among under 200,000 clones listed, more than 60% were seen once. This sample was taken from a study of cytomegalovirus exposure and HLA in healthy donors. This clonotype was sampled from a male donor in good health and CMV-seronegative. Sequencing used PBMCs.

CDR3 region: CGCQKWAAGGYTF. DNA for the CDR3: TGTGGCTGCCAAAAGTGGGCCGCGGGGGGCTACACCTTC. The V and J genes are TRBV30 and TRBJ1-2; D gene ambiguous. This CDR3 contains 13 residues. Germline CDR1 is GTSNPN and CDR2 is SVGIG (reference sequence).